This T cell receptor beta chain was identified in a study of blood T cell repertoires in COVID-19. Sequencing used immunoSEQ multiplex PCR; TCRdb keeps in-frame clones, though not all of them. The sample contains roughly 330,000 clones, under 90% of which appear only once. In germline, CDR1 is KGHDR, CDR2 SFDVKD. Trimming stripped 2 bases from V and 4 bases from J, with 28 bases between. CDR3 length: 20 amino acids. Sequenced input: PBMCs or T cells enriched from blood (not recorded which). The gene calls are TRBV24-1 and TRBJ2-5; D gene ambiguous. The clonotype comes from a woman between 18 and 29 years old who had recovered from COVID-19. The CDR3 nucleotides are TGTGCCACCAGTGATTCTCTAATCCCCGGTGGAGTAAGTTATGGAGAGACCCAGTACTTC. It encodes CATSDSLIPGGVSYGETQYF.